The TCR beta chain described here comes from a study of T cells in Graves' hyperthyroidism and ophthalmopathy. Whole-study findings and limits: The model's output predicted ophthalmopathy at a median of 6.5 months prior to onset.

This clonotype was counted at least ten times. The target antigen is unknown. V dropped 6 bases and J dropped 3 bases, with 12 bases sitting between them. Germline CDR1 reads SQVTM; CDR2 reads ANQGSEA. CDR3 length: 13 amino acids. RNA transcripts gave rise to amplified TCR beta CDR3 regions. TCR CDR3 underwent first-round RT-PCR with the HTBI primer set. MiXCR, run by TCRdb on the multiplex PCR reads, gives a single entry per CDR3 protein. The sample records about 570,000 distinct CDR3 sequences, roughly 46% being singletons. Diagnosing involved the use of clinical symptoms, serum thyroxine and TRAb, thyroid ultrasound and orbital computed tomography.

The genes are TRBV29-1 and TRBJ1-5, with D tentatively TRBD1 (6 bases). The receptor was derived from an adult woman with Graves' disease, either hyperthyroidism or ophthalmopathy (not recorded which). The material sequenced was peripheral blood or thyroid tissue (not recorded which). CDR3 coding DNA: TGCAGCGTGGCGGGACAACTCAATCAGCCCCAGCATTTT. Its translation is CSVAGQLNQPQHF.